This paragraph reports one T cell receptor (beta chain). The target antigen is unknown. The J segment lost 5 bases and the V segment lost 10 bases, leaving 13 bases of the junction unmatched. The CDR3 extends over 14 amino acids. Germline CDR1 LNHDA, CDR2 SQIVND (reference sequence). This sample stems from a study of T cell responses to AZD1222 COVID-19 vaccine. Points from the study as a whole: Variant regions that are unmutated are reportedly the target of nearly half of spike-specific TCRs. Donor demographics were predominantly white British with a female majority; clonal diversity may be underestimated.

Here immunoSEQ multiplex PCR was the method, and the copy in TCRdb shows in-frame clones only, minus some. The sample lists over 150,000 clones, more than 85% occurring once. The chain combines TRBV19 with TRBJ2-7; 8 bases fit TRBD2. The TCR sequence derives from an adult who received the AZD1222 COVID-19 vaccine. The sample in question was peripheral blood, obtained 28 days after the second AZD1222 dose. CDR3: CATGPGGGYDEQYF. CDR3 DNA sequence: TGTGCCACCGGGCCCGGCGGGGGGTATGACGAGCAGTACTTC.